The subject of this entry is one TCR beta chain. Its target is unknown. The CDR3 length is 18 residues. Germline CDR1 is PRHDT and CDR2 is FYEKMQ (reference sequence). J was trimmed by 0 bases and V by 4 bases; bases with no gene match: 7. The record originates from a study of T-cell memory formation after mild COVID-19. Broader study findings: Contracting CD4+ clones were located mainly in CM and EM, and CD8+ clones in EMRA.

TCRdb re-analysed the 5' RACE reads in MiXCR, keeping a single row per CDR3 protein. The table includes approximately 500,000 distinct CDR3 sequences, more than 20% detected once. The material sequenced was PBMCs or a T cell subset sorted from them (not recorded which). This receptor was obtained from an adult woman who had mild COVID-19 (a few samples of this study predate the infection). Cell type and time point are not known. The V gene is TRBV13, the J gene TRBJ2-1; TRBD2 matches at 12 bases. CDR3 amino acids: CASSSPTSGGRSYNEQFF. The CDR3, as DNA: TGTGCCAGCAGCTCACCGACTAGCGGGGGCCGCTCCTACAATGAGCAGTTCTTC.